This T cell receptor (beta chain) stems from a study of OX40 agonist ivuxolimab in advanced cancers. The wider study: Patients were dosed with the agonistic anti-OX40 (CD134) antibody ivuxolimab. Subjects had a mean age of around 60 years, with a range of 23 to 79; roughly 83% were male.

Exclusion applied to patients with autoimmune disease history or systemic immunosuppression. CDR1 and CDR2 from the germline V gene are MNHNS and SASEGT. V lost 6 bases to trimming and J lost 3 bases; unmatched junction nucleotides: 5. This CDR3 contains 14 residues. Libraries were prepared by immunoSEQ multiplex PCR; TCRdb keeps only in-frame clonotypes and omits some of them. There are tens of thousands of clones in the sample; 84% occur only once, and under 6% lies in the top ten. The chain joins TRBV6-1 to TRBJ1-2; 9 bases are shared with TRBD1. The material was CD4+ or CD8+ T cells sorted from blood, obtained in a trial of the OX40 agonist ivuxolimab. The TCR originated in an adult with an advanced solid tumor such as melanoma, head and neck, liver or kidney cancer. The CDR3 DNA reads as TGTGCCAGCAGGGGACAGGGAGGTCACTATGGCTACACCTTC. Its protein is CASRGQGGHYGYTF.